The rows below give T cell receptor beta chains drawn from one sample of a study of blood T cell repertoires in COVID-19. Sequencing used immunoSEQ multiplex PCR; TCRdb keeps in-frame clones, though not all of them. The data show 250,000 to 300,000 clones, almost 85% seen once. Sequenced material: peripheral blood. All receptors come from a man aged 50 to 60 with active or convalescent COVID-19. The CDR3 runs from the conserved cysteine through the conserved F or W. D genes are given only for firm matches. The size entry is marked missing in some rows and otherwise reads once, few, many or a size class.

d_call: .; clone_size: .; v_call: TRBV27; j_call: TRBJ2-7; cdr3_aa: CASSSLGVNDYEQYF; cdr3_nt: TGTGCCAGCAGTTCGCTCGGAGTGAATGACTACGAGCAGTACTTC
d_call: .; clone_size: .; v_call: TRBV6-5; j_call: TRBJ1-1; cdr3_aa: CASSYWGGEAFF; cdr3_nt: TGTGCCAGCAGTTACTGGGGGGGTGAAGCTTTCTTT
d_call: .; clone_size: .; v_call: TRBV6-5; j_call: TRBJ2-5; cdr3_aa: CASTARDFQETQYF; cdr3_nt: TGTGCCAGCACGGCCAGGGACTTCCAAGAGACCCAGTACTTC
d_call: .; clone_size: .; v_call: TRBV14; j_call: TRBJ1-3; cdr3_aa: CASSQEGAFSGNTIYF; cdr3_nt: TGTGCCAGCAGCCAAGAAGGGGCCTTCTCTGGAAACACCATATATTTT
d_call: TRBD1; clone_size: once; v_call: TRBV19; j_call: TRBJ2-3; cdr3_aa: CASHTGGWADTQYF; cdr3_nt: TGTGCCAGTCACACAGGGGGCTGGGCAGATACGCAGTATTTT
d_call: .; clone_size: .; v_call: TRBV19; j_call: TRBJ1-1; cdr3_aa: CASSIVGANTEAFF; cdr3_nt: TGTGCCAGTAGTATAGTGGGGGCGAACACTGAAGCTTTCTTT
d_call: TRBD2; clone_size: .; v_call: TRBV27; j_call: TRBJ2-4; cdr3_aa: CASKTTGTRFSIQYF; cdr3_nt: TGTGCCAGCAAAACTACCGGGACTAGATTTAGCATTCAGTACTTC
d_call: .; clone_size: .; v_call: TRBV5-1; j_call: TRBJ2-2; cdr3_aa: CASSPLRATGELFF; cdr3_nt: TGCGCCAGCAGCCCCTTAAGAGCCACCGGGGAGCTGTTTTTT
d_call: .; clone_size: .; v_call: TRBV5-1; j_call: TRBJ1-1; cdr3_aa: CASSWAGLNTEAFF; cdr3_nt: TGCGCCAGCAGCTGGGCAGGCTTGAACACTGAAGCTTTCTTT
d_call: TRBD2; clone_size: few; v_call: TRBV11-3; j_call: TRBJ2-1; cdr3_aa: CASSLGLAGAYNEQFF; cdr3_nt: TGTGCCAGCAGCTTAGGACTAGCGGGTGCCTACAATGAGCAGTTCTTC
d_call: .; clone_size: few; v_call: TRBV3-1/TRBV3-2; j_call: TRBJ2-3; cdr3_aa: CASSQLPAETHTDTQYF; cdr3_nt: TGTGCCAGCAGCCAACTCCCAGCGGAGACTCACACAGATACGCAGTATTTT
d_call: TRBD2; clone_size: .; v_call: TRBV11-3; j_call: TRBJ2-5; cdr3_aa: CASSFTSGSGETQYF; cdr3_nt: TGTGCCAGCAGCTTTACTAGCGGGAGCGGGGAGACCCAGTACTTC
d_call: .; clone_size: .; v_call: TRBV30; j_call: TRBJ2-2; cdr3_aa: CAWSPGTGELFF; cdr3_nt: TGTGCCTGGAGCCCGGGAACCGGGGAGCTGTTTTTT
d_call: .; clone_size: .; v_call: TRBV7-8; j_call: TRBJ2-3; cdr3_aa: CASSHGVKADF; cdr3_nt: TGTGCCAGCAGCCATGGAGTTAAGGCGGATTTT
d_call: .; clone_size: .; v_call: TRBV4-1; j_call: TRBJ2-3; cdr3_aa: CASSQAGVGTDTQYF; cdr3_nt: TGCGCCAGCAGCCAAGCAGGGGTGGGGACAGATACGCAGTATTTT
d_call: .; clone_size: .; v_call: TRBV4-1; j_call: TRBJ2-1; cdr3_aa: CASSQRETRGMDNEQFF; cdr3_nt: TGCGCCAGCAGCCAACGAGAGACCCGGGGGATGGACAATGAGCAGTTCTTC
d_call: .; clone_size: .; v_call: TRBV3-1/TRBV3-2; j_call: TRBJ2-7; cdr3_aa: CASSQDQSDSPYEQYF; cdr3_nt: TGTGCCAGCAGCCAAGATCAGTCGGACAGTCCCTACGAGCAGTACTTC
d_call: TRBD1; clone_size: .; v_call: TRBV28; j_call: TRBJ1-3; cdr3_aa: CATRTQGAGNTIYF; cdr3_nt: TGTGCCACGCGTACACAGGGGGCTGGAAACACCATATATTTT
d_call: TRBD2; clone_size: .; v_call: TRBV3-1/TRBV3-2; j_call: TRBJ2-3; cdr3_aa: CASSQDIAGYTDTQYF; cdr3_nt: TGTGCCAGCAGCCAAGATATAGCGGGGTACACAGATACGCAGTATTTT
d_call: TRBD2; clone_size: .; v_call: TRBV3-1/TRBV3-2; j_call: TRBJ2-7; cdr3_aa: CASSRAGGPGEQYF; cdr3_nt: TGTGCCAGCAGCCGAGCGGGAGGGCCGGGCGAGCAGTACTTC
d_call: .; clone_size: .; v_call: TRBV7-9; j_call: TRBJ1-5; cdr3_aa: CASSRDRTGQPQHF; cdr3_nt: TGTGCCAGCAGCCGCGACAGGACGGGGCAGCCCCAGCATTTT
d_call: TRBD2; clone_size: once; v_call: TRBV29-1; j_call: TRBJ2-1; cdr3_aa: CSAEGTSYSEQFF; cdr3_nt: TGCAGCGCCGAGGGGACTAGCTATAGTGAGCAGTTCTTC
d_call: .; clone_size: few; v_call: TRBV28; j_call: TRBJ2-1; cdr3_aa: CASSLTRDSYNEQFF; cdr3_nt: TGTGCCAGCAGCCTAACCCGGGACTCCTACAATGAGCAGTTCTTC
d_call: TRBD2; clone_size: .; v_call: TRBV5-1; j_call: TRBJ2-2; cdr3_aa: CASSGKTSGNTGELFF; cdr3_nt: TGCGCCAGCAGCGGTAAGACTAGCGGTAACACCGGGGAGCTGTTTTTT
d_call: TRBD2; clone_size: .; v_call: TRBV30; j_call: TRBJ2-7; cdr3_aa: CAWSILAGAYEQYF; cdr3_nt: TGTGCCTGGAGCATACTAGCGGGGGCCTACGAGCAGTACTTC
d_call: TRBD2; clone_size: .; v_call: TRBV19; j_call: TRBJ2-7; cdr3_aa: CASSNRGGYEQYF; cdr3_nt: TGTGCCAGTAGTAATCGGGGGGGCTACGAGCAGTACTTC
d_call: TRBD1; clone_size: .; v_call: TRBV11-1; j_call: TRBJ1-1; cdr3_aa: CASSPRGQEGTEAFF; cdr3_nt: TGTGCCAGCAGCCCCCGGGGACAGGAGGGCACTGAAGCTTTCTTT
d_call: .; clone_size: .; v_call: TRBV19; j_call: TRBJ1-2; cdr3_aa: CASSMARDYGYTF; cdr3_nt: TGTGCCAGTAGTATGGCACGGGACTATGGCTACACCTTC
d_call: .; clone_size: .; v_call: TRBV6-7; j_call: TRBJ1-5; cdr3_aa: CASRRGGQGDQPQHF; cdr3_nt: TGTGCCAGCAGAAGGGGGGGGCAGGGCGATCAGCCCCAGCATTTT
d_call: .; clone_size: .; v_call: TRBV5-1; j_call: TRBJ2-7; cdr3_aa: CASSLDRGYEQYF; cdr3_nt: TGCGCCAGCAGCTTGGATAGGGGCTACGAGCAGTACTTC
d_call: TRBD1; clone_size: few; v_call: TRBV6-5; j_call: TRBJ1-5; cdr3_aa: CASRGTGLRQPQHF; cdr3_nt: TGTGCCAGCAGAGGGACAGGGCTCCGCCAGCCCCAGCATTTT
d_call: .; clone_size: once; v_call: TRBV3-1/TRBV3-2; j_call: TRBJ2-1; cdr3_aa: CASSQPRGEQFF; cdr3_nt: TGTGCCAGCAGCCAACCTAGGGGTGAGCAGTTCTTC
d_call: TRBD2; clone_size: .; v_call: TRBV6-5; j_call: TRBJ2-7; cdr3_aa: CASSLTSGSFGEQYF; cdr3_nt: TGTGCCAGCAGTTTGACTAGCGGGTCCTTTGGGGAGCAGTACTTC
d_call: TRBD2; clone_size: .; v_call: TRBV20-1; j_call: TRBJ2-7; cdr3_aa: CSASSGRSEQYF; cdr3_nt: TGCAGTGCTAGTAGCGGGAGAAGCGAGCAGTACTTC
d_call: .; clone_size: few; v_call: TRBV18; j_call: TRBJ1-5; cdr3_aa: CASSPNVAQRQPQHF; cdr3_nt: TGTGCCAGCTCCCCAAACGTTGCGCAGCGTCAGCCCCAGCATTTT
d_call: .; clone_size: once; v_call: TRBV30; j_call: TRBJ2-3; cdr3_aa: CASSMEGVWAGTDTQYF; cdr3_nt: TGTGCCTCCTCCATGGAAGGGGTGTGGGCGGGCACAGATACGCAGTATTTT
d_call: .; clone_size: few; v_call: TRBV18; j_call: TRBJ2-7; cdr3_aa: CASSPGTPTTYEQYF; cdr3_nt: TGTGCCAGCTCACCGGGGACACCGACTACCTACGAGCAGTACTTC
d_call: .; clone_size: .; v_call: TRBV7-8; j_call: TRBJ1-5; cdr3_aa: CASSLSKWEGQPQHF; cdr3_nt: TGTGCCAGCAGCCTCTCCAAGTGGGAGGGTCAGCCCCAGCATTTT
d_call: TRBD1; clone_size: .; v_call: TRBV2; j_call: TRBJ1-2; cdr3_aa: CASSEIGPGQGGVGYTF; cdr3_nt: TGTGCCAGCAGTGAAATAGGCCCGGGACAGGGCGGCGTTGGCTACACCTTC
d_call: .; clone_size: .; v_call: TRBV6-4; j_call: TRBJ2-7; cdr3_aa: CASKGGQQAYEQYF; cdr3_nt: TGTGCCAGCAAGGGGGGACAGCAAGCCTACGAGCAGTACTTC
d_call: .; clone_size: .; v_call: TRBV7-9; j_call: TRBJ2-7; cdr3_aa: CASSRRTSDLYEQYF; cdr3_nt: TGTGCCAGCTCTCGGAGGACTTCTGACCTCTACGAGCAGTACTTC
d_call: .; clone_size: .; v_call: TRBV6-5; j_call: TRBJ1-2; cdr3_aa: CASSLMGRWGYTF; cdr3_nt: TGTGCCAGCAGTCTGATGGGCAGGTGGGGCTACACCTTC
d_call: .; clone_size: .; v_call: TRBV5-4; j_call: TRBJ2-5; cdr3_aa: CASSSQQGGAETQYF; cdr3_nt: TGTGCCAGCAGCTCGCAACAGGGAGGGGCAGAGACCCAGTACTTC
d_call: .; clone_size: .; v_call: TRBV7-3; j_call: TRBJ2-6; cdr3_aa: CASSFQRGGANVLTF; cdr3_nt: TGTGCCAGCAGCTTTCAAAGGGGTGGGGCCAACGTCCTGACTTTC
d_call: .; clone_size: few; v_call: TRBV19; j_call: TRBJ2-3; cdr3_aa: CATELTDTQYF; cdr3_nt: TGTGCCACCGAACTCACAGATACGCAGTATTTT
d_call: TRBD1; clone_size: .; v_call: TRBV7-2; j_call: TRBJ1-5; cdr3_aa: CASSLYGRGVNQPQHF; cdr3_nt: TGTGCCAGCAGCTTATACGGCAGGGGGGTCAATCAGCCCCAGCATTTT
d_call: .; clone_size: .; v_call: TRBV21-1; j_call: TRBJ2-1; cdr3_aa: CASIVPSLFEQFF; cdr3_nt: TGTGCCAGTATAGTCCCCTCCCTATTTGAGCAGTTCTTC
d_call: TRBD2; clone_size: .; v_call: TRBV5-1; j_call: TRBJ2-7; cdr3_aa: CASSLGPGGLEQYF; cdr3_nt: TGCGCCAGCAGCTTGGGCCCGGGGGGACTCGAGCAGTACTTC
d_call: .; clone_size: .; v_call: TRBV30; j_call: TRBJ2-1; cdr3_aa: CAWSRTNYNEQFF; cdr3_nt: TGTGCCTGGAGTAGGACTAACTACAATGAGCAGTTCTTC
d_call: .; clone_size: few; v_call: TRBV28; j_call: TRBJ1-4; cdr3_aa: CASSSGQSSEKLFF; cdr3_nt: TGTGCCAGCAGTTCAGGACAGTCCAGCGAAAAACTGTTTTTT
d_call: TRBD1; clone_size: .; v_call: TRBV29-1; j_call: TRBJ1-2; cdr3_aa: CSVELGQGRDYGYTF; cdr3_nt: TGCAGCGTGGAACTGGGACAGGGGCGAGATTATGGCTACACCTTC
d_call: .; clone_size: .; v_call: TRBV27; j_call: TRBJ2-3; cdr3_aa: CASSFEGGNLLGDTQYF; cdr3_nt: TGTGCCAGCAGCTTCGAAGGGGGAAACCTTTTAGGGGATACGCAGTATTTT
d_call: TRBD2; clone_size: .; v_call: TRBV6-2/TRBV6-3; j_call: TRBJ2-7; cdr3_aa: CASSYRSSGRDSYEQYF; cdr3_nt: TGTGCCAGCAGTTATCGATCTAGCGGGAGGGACTCCTACGAGCAGTACTTC
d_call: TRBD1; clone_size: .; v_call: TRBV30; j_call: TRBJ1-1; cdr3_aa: CAWKRDSKNTEAFF; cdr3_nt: TGTGCCTGGAAAAGGGACAGCAAGAACACTGAAGCTTTCTTT
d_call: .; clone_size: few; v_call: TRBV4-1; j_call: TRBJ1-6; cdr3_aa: CASSQPMPGLINSPLHF; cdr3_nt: TGCGCCAGCAGCCAACCGATGCCGGGACTTATTAATTCACCCCTCCACTTT
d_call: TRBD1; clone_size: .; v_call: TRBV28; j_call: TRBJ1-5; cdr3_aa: CASSPWGDSRNQPQHF; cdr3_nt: TGTGCCAGCAGTCCGTGGGGGGACAGCCGCAATCAGCCCCAGCATTTT
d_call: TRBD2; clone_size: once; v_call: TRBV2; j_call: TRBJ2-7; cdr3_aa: CASSEGRGRRTSGSYEQYF; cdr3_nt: TGTGCCAGCAGTGAAGGGAGGGGGCGGCGGACTAGCGGGAGCTACGAGCAGTACTTC
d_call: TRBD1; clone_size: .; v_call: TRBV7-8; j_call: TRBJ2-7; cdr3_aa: CASSQTGVEQYF; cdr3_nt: TGTGCCAGCAGCCAAACAGGGGTCGAGCAGTACTTC
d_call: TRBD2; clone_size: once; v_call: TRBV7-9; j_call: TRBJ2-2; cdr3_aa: CASSPFTSGSNGELFF; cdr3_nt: TGTGCCAGCAGCCCCTTCACTAGCGGGAGTAACGGGGAGCTGTTTTTT
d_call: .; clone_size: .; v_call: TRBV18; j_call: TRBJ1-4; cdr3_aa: CASSPTHATNEKLFF; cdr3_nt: TGTGCCAGCTCACCAACACACGCAACTAATGAAAAACTGTTTTTT